The 18 T cell receptor beta chains presented below share a single source sample, sequenced in a study of lymphopenia after photon versus proton radiotherapy. Only in-frame clones appear in the TCRdb table, and some are missing; sequencing was by immunoSEQ multiplex PCR. The table lists 55,000 to 70,000 clones, approximately 87% of them singletons. The starting material was peripheral blood, obtained from a patient treated with proton-based radiotherapy. These receptors came from a man older than 75 with esophageal cancer.

The chain employs TRBV5-1 and TRBJ2-1, with D unresolved. The ends were cut back, 6 bases at V and 0 bases at J, with 13 bases in the middle. The CDR3 length is 15 residues. Germline V CDR1 and CDR2: SGHRS, YFSETQ. CDR3 DNA sequence: TGCGCCAGCACCTACCAAGCGAGCTCCTACAATGAGCAGTTCTTC. Its translation is CASTYQASSYNEQFF.

This clone was counted once. This chain links TRBV5-1 with TRBJ2-5; 7 bases map to TRBD2. The ends lost 4 bases at V and 7 bases at J; junction bases unmatched: 10. Germline V CDR1 and CDR2: SGHRS, YFSETQ. The CDR3 is made up of 14 amino acids. The CDR3 sequence: CASSMTSPTGTQYF. The CDR3, as DNA: TGCGCCAGCAGCATGACTAGCCCGACGGGGACCCAGTACTTC.

This chain's CDR3 is CASSESGPHEKLFF. CDR3 DNA sequence: TGTGCCAGCAGTGAATCTGGGCCACATGAAAAACTGTTTTTT. This sequence joins TRBV6-1 and TRBJ1-4; D is uncertain. This CDR3 has 14 amino acids. Germline V gene lookup returns CDR1 MNHNS and CDR2 SASEGT. V was trimmed by 2 bases and J by 6 bases, leaving 10 bases between them.

The CDR3, as DNA: TGTGCCAGCAGTGGGACCTCCACGGGGGAAAAACTGTTTTTT. Its protein is CASSGTSTGEKLFF. The chain links TRBV6-1 to TRBJ1-4, with no clear D. The CDR3 spans 14 residues. The V gene's germline CDR1 is MNHNS and CDR2 SASEGT. V was cut by 4 bases and J by 8 bases, with 14 bases left in between.

The J gene is TRBJ1-5, the V gene TRBV19; D not certain. The CDR3 has 14 amino acids. The germline gives CDR1 LNHDA, CDR2 SQIVND (reference sequence). Trimming took off 3 bases at V and 4 bases at J, with 10 bases between the two ends. For the CDR3, the DNA is TGTGCCAGTAGTATTTTGGCGCAAAATCAGCCCCAGCATTTT. Translation: CASSILAQNQPQHF.

CDR3 protein: CASSRILAGGQFF. The CDR3 coding sequence is TGTGCCAGCAGCCGGATTCTAGCGGGAGGGCAGTTCTTC. V usage is TRBV7-2 and J usage is TRBJ2-1; 11 nucleotides line up with TRBD2. Germline trimming cut 5 bases from V and 12 bases from J; bases unmatched to any gene: 6. From germline, CDR1 is SGHTA and CDR2 FQGNSA. The CDR3 length is 13 residues.

V gene TRBV5-1 combines with J gene TRBJ1-2, with TRBD1 as a possible D gene (5 bases). CDR1 is SGHRS and CDR2 is YFSETQ in the germline V gene. This CDR3 spans 14 amino acids. Trimming stripped 1 base from V and 4 bases from J, with 11 bases between. The CDR3 sequence is CASSLRDGRYGYTF. As DNA, the CDR3 is TGCGCCAGCAGCTTGAGGGACGGACGCTATGGCTACACCTTC.

In its sample, this clone was seen a few times. V and J are TRBV19 and TRBJ1-4; unclear D gene. Germline loops: CDR1 LNHDA, CDR2 SQIVND (reference sequence). V lost 2 bases to trimming and J lost 0 bases, with 7 bases between them. The CDR3 extends over 15 amino acids. The CDR3 nucleotides read TGTGCCAGTAGTATACAGTTTTCAACTAATGAAAAACTGTTTTTT. Translated, it gives CASSIQFSTNEKLFF.

This clone was seen more than once but under ten times. This chain joins TRBV5-5 and TRBJ2-7, with 7 positions matching TRBD1. The CDR3 is made up of 14 amino acids. The V segment lost 2 bases and the J segment 6 bases; nucleotides outside the gene matches: 8. Germline CDR1 and CDR2: SGHKS and YYEKEE (reference sequence). CDR3 nucleotide sequence: TGTGCCAGCAGCTTTGGACAGGTTGCCTCCGAGCAGTACTTC. The encoded protein is CASSFGQVASEQYF.

V is TRBV5-6 and J is TRBJ1-1, with D uncertain. The CDR3 is 14 residues long. Germline V CDR1 and CDR2: SGHDT, YYEEEE. Trimming took 2 bases from V and 1 from J, leaving 9 bases between them. The chain's CDR3 is CASSFWSPNTEAFF. The CDR3 DNA reads TGTGCCAGCAGCTTTTGGTCCCCGAACACTGAAGCTTTCTTT.

The table lists this clone with a count of one. The V and J genes are TRBV18 and TRBJ2-1; D remains unclear. Germline CDR1 is KGHSH and CDR2 is LQKENI. Trimming cost V 6 bases and J 3 bases, with 12 bases left between them. The CDR3 length is 14 residues. The CDR3 DNA reads as TGTGCCAGCTCCCGGTTGAGAGACTACAATGAGCAGTTCTTC. It translates to CASSRLRDYNEQFF.

V gene TRBV5-1 combines with J gene TRBJ1-1; possibly TRBD1 for D (5 bases). The CDR3 runs to 14 residues. Germline V gene data show CDR1 as SGHRS and CDR2 as YFSETQ. The V gene lost 3 bases and the J gene lost 1 base, with 10 bases spanning the gap. CDR3 coding DNA: TGCGCCAGCAGCTGGGCGACAGAGAACACTGAAGCTTTCTTT. It encodes CASSWATENTEAFF.

The V call is TRBV18, the J call TRBJ1-2, with 9 bases matching TRBD1. The CDR3 covers 15 residues. V lost 6 bases, J lost 1 base, and 6 bases stayed unmatched. Germline CDR1 reads KGHSH; CDR2 reads LQKENI. This CDR3 is CASSRDRGFNYGYTF. The CDR3 DNA is TGTGCCAGCTCGCGTGACAGGGGGTTTAACTATGGCTACACCTTC.

In this sample, this clone turned up once. The chain combines TRBV7-9 with TRBJ2-3; 12 nucleotides match TRBD2. CDR1 is SEHNR, CDR2 FQNEAQ, per germline (reference sequence). The CDR3 runs 16 residues. The J segment lost 2 bases and the V segment lost 5 bases, leaving 5 bases of the junction unmatched. The chain's CDR3 is CASSGGLAGNTDTQYF. CDR3 nucleotide sequence: TGTGCCAGCAGCGGAGGACTAGCGGGGAACACAGATACGCAGTATTTT.

This chain joins TRBV14 and TRBJ1-3; D unresolved. The CDR3 contains 14 residues. The germline gives CDR1 SGHDN, CDR2 FVKESK. Trimming shortened V by 4 bases and J by 0 bases, and 7 bases separated the two germline ends. The DNA of the CDR3 is TGTGCCAGCAGCCGGACCACCTCTGGAAACACCATATATTTT. Encoded protein: CASSRTTSGNTIYF.

The CDR3 nucleotides are TGTGCCAGCAGCCCTCGAGGGGGAAGGGACACCGGGGAGCTGTTTTTT. Encoded protein: CASSPRGGRDTGELFF. This sequence joins TRBV14 and TRBJ2-2; a possible D gene is TRBD1 (6 bases). The CDR3 extends over 16 amino acids. CDR1 and CDR2 from the germline V gene are SGHDN and FVKESK. Between the trimmed V and J ends, which lost 4 bases and 3 bases, there was a span of 15 bases.

Here the CDR3 DNA reads TGTGCCAGCAGCTTTTCCTCGCGACAGCAAGAGACCCAGTACTTC. Protein: CASSFSSRQQETQYF. The chain recombines TRBV7-7 with TRBJ2-5, with D perhaps matching TRBD1 (5 bases). V lost 3 bases and J 2 bases, leaving 13 bases between the germline ends. The CDR3 runs 15 residues. From germline, CDR1 is SSHAT and CDR2 FNYEAQ (reference sequence).

The gene calls are TRBV5-3 and TRBJ2-5; 7 bases agree with TRBD1. The closer fit of TRBJ2-7 to the DNA end suggests the J call may be wrong. TRBV5-3 is classed as an ORF, of uncertain function. CDR3 size: 16 residues. In nucleotides, the CDR3 is TGTGCCAGAAGCCAGCTTAGGTCAGGGACAGACTACGAGCAGTACTTC. Translating gives CARSQLRSGTDYEQYF.